This T cell receptor (beta chain) emerged from a study of T cell responses to AZD1222 COVID-19 vaccine. Findings and limits, study-wide: The donors showed a predominance of white British ancestry and of females, with possible underestimation of clonal diversity. Compared with day 0, the breadth and depth of the Spike-specific TCR repertoire rose significantly after two doses of AZD1222. Nearly half of spike-specific TCRs reportedly target variant regions that are unmutated in the B.1.351 and B.1.1.7 variants.

The method was immunoSEQ multiplex PCR; TCRdb's version includes in-frame clones alone and lacks a portion of them. Of 100,000 or so clones detected, approximately 90% appear once; the ten largest clones hold over 8%. The germline V gene encodes CDR1 DFQATT and CDR2 SNEGSKA (reference sequence). The CDR3 is 11 residues long. The V and J ends lost 3 bases and 5 bases respectively, with 7 bases between them. Comment on this clone: Antigen specificity is unknown.

The V call is TRBV20-1, the J call TRBJ2-5; D gene uncertain. The clonotype comes from an adult in good health. The sample was peripheral blood, taken on day 0 of AZD1222 vaccination. This CDR3 reads CSASPLETQYF. CDR3 DNA sequence: TGCAGTGCTAGCCCCCTGGAGACCCAGTACTTC.